This T cell receptor beta chain was obtained from a study of long-term antiretroviral therapy in people with HIV. Overall study results and limits: Dominant in the repertoire at all time points were clones expanded before ART.

This was the immunoSEQ v3.0 assay at survey level. Repertoires were generated with immunoSEQ multiplex PCR, while TCRdb's copy carries only in-frame clones and drops some. The repertoire holds about 24,000 clones, with about four fifths as singletons. Between the trimmed V and J ends, which lost 4 bases and 7 bases, there was a span of 14 bases. In germline, CDR1 is SQVTM, CDR2 ANQGSEA. The CDR3 spans 13 residues. Comment on this clone: Its antigen is not identified.

This TCR was recovered from a man in his thirties or forties with HIV. V usage is TRBV29-1 and J usage is TRBJ2-1; the D gene is possibly TRBD1 (5 bases). Sample: unsorted PBMCs, taken 0.7 years before starting antiretroviral therapy. This CDR3 reads CSVVAGWSNEQFF. Written as DNA, the CDR3 is TGCAGCGTTGTTGCAGGGTGGTCGAATGAGCAGTTCTTC.